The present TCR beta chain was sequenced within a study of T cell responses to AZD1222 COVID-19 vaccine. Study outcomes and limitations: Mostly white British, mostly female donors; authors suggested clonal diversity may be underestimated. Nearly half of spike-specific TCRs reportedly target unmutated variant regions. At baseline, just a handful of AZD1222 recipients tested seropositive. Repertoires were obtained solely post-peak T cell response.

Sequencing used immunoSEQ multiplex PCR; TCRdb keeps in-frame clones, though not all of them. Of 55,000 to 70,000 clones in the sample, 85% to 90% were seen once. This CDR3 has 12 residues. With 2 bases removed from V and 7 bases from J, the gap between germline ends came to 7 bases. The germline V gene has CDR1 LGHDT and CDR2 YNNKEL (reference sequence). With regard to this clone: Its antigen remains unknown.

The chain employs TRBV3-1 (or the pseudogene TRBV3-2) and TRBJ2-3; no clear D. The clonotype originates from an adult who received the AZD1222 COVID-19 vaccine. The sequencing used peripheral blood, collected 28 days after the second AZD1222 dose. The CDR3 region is CASSQHRNTQYF. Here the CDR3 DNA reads TGTGCCAGCAGCCAACACAGAAATACGCAGTATTTT.